The clone carrying this T cell receptor beta chain has only a few counts. Its target is unknown. The junction departs from germline at one end; a sequencing error may be responsible. These data belong to a study of T-cell memory formation after mild COVID-19. Findings of the study overall: Chiefly within CM and EM were the contracting CD4+ clones; CD8+ ones were within EMRA. A subset of responding clones appeared in pre-infection memory, suggesting cross-reactive memory joined. Researchers could not confirm that second-wave clones peaking on day 37 targeted SARS-CoV-2. While clones contracting from day 15 to 85 were balanced between CD4 and CD8, later expanders leaned CD4+.

TCRdb re-called the 5' RACE reads through MiXCR, storing one row per CDR3 protein. This table holds 450,000 to 650,000 distinct CDR3 sequences, roughly 20% found once. Germline V gene sequence: CDR1 LGHDT, CDR2 YNNKEL (reference sequence). CDR3 length equals 14 residues. Sequencing input: PBMCs or a T cell subset sorted from them (not recorded which). The clonotype originates from an adult woman who had mild COVID-19 (a few samples of this study predate the infection). Cell type and time point are not known. The chain recombines TRBV3-1 with TRBJ2-1, with 11 bases fitting TRBD2. This CDR3 reads CASSQLAGGPPWIF. The DNA of the CDR3 is TGTGCCAGCAGCCAATTAGCGGGGGGGCCCCCTTGGATCTTC.